Below, 12 T cell receptor beta chains from the same sample are listed, as sequenced in a study of human thymus T cells. Thymus tissue for the work was resected from patients undergoing corrective heart surgery. Measured with immunoSEQ multiplex PCR; TCRdb has only the in-frame clones, and not every one. Of under 150,000 clones listed, about 94% are singletons. Sequencing was carried out using thymus tissue. The source is a boy under two years old with a congenital heart defect but otherwise immunologically healthy.

The chain is built from TRBV5-4 and TRBJ2-3, with 9 positions matching TRBD1. The CDR3 spans 17 residues. In germline, CDR1 is SGHNT, CDR2 YYREEE (reference sequence). V gave up 5 bases and J gave up 3 bases; unmatched junction bases: 13. CDR3 nucleotides: TGTGCCAGCAGGGGTACGACAGGGGGTTTGGAGACAGATACGCAGTATTTT. Its protein product is CASRGTTGGLETDTQYF.

The chain employs TRBV4-3 and TRBJ2-7; D may match TRBD1 or TRBD2 (5 bases each). This CDR3 is 16 amino acids long. Per germline, CDR1 LGHNA and CDR2 YSLEER. V lost 0 bases to trimming and J lost 0 bases, with 12 bases between them. CDR3 region: CASSQDRGQSSYEQYF. The CDR3 region has the DNA TGCGCCAGCAGCCAAGATCGGGGCCAGAGCTCCTACGAGCAGTACTTC.

The J gene is TRBJ2-5, the V gene TRBV19, with a weak D call TRBD2 (5 bases). Germline V gene lookup returns CDR1 LNHDA and CDR2 SQIVND (reference sequence). This CDR3 region has 15 residues. Trimming cost V 5 bases and J 2 bases, with 15 bases left between them. This CDR3 is CASSAPSREQETQYF. CDR3 sequence (DNA): TGTGCCAGTAGTGCGCCCTCCCGGGAACAAGAGACCCAGTACTTC. The full variable domain, rest sourced from reference TRBV19 and TRBJ2-5, is DGGITQSPKYLFRKEGQNVTLSCEQNLNHDAMYWYRQDPGQGLRLIYYSQIVNDFQKGDIAEGYSVSREKKESFPLTVTSAQKNPTAFYLCASSAPSREQETQYFGPGTRLLVL.

The rearrangement uses TRBV4-3 and TRBJ1-2, with a tentative D call TRBD1 (6 bases). The CDR3 is 16 residues long. CDR1 and CDR2 (germline): LGHNA, YSLEER. V lost 3 bases and J lost 4, with 18 bases in between. CDR3 protein: CASSQDTNRESYGYTF. CDR3 bases: TGCGCCAGCAGCCAGGATACAAACAGGGAATCCTATGGCTACACCTTC.

The V call is TRBV30, the J call TRBJ2-1; 10 bases map to TRBD2. Germline trimming cut 2 bases from V and 3 bases from J; bases unmatched to any gene: 4. Germline V gene lookup returns CDR1 GTSNPN and CDR2 SVGIG (reference sequence). This CDR3 is built from 15 residues. The CDR3 loop reads CAWSSTSGDYNEQFF. DNA of the CDR3: TGTGCCTGGAGTAGCACTAGCGGGGACTACAATGAGCAGTTCTTC.

This sequence joins TRBV6-6 and TRBJ2-5; 7 bases map to TRBD1. Germline V CDR1 and CDR2: MNHNY, SVGAGI (reference sequence). Germline trimming cut 5 bases from V and 3 bases from J; bases unmatched to any gene: 3. The CDR3 is 13 amino acids. CDR3 amino acids: CASSHGQEETQYF. In nucleotides, the CDR3 is TGTGCCAGCAGTCACGGACAGGAAGAGACCCAGTACTTC.

This clone is a singleton in its sample. The chain employs TRBV11-3 and TRBJ2-3, with 11 bases that match TRBD2. Per germline, CDR1 SGHNT and CDR2 YENEEA. The V gene end was trimmed by 0 bases and the J gene end by 0 bases; junction bases not matched to a gene: 5. This CDR3 region has 18 residues. The CDR3 spells CASSLEPGTSGSTDTQYF. The DNA for the CDR3 is TGTGCCAGCAGCTTAGAGCCCGGGACTAGCGGAAGCACAGATACGCAGTATTTT.

V usage is TRBV5-1 and J usage is TRBJ2-7, with 9 bases identical to TRBD2. This CDR3 contains 15 residues. V shed 2 bases, J shed 2 bases, and the junction held 5 bases outside the gene matches. Germline V CDR1 and CDR2: SGHRS, YFSETQ. CDR3 in DNA: TGCGCCAGCAGCTTCGGTAGCGGGGGCCCCTACGAGCAGTACTTC. This translates into CASSFGSGGPYEQYF.

The chain couples TRBV12-5 to TRBJ2-7, with a weak D call TRBD1 (5 bases). The germline V gene has CDR1 LGHNT and CDR2 FRNRAP. V was shortened by 2 bases and J by 1 base, with 15 bases between the two germline ends. CDR3 length: 16 amino acids. The CDR3 DNA sequence: TGTGCTAGTGGTTTGTCTTCAAACCAGGGATCCTACGAGCAGTACTTC. Translation gives CASGLSSNQGSYEQYF.

The chain links TRBV9 to TRBJ2-3, with D perhaps matching TRBD1 (5 bases). The CDR3 covers 14 residues. Trimming removed 1 base at V and 2 bases at J, with 8 bases between. CDR1 and CDR2 from the germline V gene are SGDLS and YYNGEE. The CDR3 DNA sequence: TGTGCCAGCAGCGTACCAGGGCCCACAGATACGCAGTATTTT. The encoded protein is CASSVPGPTDTQYF. Drawing the rest from reference TRBV9 and TRBJ2-3, the complete variable domain is DSGVTQTPKHLITATGQRVTLRCSPRSGDLSVYWYQQSLDQGLQFLIQYYNGEERAKGNILERFSAQQFPDLHSELNLSSLELGDSALYFCASSVPGPTDTQYFGPGTRLTVL.

The chain combines TRBV4-1 with TRBJ2-7, with 8 nucleotides matching TRBD2. Germline loops: CDR1 MGHRA, CDR2 YSYEKL. The CDR3 is made up of 16 amino acids. V lost 2 bases to trimming and J lost 3 bases; unmatched junction nucleotides: 9. The CDR3 DNA is TGCGCCAGCAGCCAACGGCTAGCGGGTTCGGGCTACGAGCAGTACTTC. The encoded protein is CASSQRLAGSGYEQYF.

V gene TRBV30 combines with J gene TRBJ2-4, with 7 bases lining up with TRBD1. This CDR3 has 14 residues. Germline trimming cut 5 bases from V and 3 bases from J; bases unmatched to any gene: 7. Germline V CDR1 and CDR2: GTSNPN, SVGIG (reference sequence). The CDR3, as DNA: TGTGCCTGGGGGGTTGGGACAGTCAAAAACATTCAGTACTTC. Translating gives CAWGVGTVKNIQYF.